This T cell receptor beta chain was sequenced during a study of sequential checkpoint blockade in melanoma. As for the study in general: First-line arms were nivolumab then ipilimumab, or the reverse, randomized 1:1. Each arm's sequence ended with maintenance nivolumab.

The sample's treatment: randomized to nivolumab then ipilimumab (arm A) or the reverse (arm B). None of the patients previously received DNA-damaging chemotherapy. PBMC sorting kept live CD3+CD8+ cells without CD19 or CD56. V was pared by 3 bases and J by 5 bases, with 13 bases of the junction left unmatched. CDR3 length: 17 residues. Germline CDR1 reads SNHLY; CDR2 reads FYNNEI. Sequenced by immunoSEQ multiplex PCR; TCRdb stores in-frame clones only, minus some. The sample includes some 10,000 clones, around three quarters of them seen just once. V usage is TRBV2 and J usage is TRBJ2-7; 10 bases align to TRBD2. Sample: CD8+ T cells sorted from blood (inferred from file names), taken from a patient given nivolumab and ipilimumab in sequence. The receptor comes from a human donor with melanoma. CDR3 sequence: CASSERLAGVTFHEQYF. Written as DNA, the CDR3 is TGTGCCAGCAGTGAGCGCCTAGCGGGGGTGACCTTCCACGAGCAGTACTTC.